This T cell receptor (beta chain) was recorded in a study of blood T cell repertoires in COVID-19. Study information: PBMCs, B-cell-depleted T cells, or T cells were the source of the cDNA or gDNA that made up the material.

In the original processing: By means of reference gene primer amplification, nucleated cell counts were estimated. Clones were read by immunoSEQ multiplex PCR, and TCRdb kept only the in-frame ones, dropping some. V and J calls plus clone size are reproduced from that table; the DNA served to infer D and trimming. The sample shows roughly 220,000 clones, just over 85% of them seen only once. The V segment lost 4 bases and the J segment 5 bases; nucleotides outside the gene matches: 8. The CDR3 consists of 16 residues. CDR1 is LGHDT, CDR2 YNNKEL, per germline (reference sequence). This rearrangement joins TRBV3-1 (or the pseudogene TRBV3-2) to TRBJ2-1, with 10 bases lining up with TRBD2. The origin of this receptor is a man older than 75 with acute or convalescent COVID-19. Sequenced sample: peripheral blood. The CDR3 nucleotides are TGTGCCAGCAGCCTATCCGGGACTAGCGTTCACAATGAGCAGTTCTTC. This translates into CASSLSGTSVHNEQFF.